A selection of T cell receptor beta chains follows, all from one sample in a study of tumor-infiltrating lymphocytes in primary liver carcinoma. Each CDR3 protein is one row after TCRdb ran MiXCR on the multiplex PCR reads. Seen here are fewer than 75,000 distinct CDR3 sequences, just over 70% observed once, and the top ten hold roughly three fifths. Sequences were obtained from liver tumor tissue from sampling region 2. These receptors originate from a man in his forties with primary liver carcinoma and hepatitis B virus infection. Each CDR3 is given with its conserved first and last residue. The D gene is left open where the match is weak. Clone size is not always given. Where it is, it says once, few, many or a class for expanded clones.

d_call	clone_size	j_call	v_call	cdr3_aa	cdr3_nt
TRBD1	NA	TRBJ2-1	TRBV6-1	CASRQDRGGEQFF	TGTGCCAGCAGGCAGGACAGGGGAGGCGAGCAGTTCTTC
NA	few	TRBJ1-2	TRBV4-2	CASSQSGVGVYGYTF	TGTGCCAGCAGCCAATCGGGGGTCGGGGTCTATGGCTACACCTTC
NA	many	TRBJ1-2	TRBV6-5	CATLDLAAMHTF	TGTGCCACCCTAGACCTTGCCGCAATGCACACCTTC
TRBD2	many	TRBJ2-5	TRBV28	CASSQLAGVKTQYF	TGTGCCAGCAGCCAACTAGCGGGAGTAAAGACCCAGTACTTC
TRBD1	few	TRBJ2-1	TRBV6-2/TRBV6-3	CASSSPGQGTYNEQFF	TGTGCCAGCAGCTCCCCGGGACAGGGTACCTATAATGAGCAGTTCTTC
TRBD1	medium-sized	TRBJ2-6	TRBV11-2	CASSSVLGQEFGTGANVLTF	TGTGCCAGCAGCTCGGTTCTTGGACAGGAGTTCGGGACTGGGGCCAACGTCCTGACTTTC
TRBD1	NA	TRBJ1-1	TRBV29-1	CNGGQEGHQNNEAFF	TGCAACGGGGGACAGGAAGGCCATCAGAACAATGAAGCTTTCTTT
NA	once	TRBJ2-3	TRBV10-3	CAISEPLRLSGTTNTQYF	TGTGCCATTAGTGAACCCCTCCGACTATCGGGAACCACAAATACGCAGTATTTT
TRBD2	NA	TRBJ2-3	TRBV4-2	CAGSQVALLAGATDTQYF	TGTGCCGGCAGCCAAGTGGCGCTTCTAGCGGGAGCCACAGATACGCAGTATTTC
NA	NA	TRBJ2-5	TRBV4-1	CASSRNELVDKETKYF	TGCGCCAGCAGCCGGAATGAACTAGTGGATAAAGAGACCAAGTACTTC
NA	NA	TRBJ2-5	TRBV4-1	CASSQDWGVHQETQHF	TGCGCCAGCAGCCAAGATTGGGGAGTTCACCAAGAGACCCAGCACTTC
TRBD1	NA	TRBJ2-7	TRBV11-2	CASSWGQGVVNEQYF	TGTGCCAGCAGCTGGGGACAGGGGGTTGTGAACGAGCAGTACTTC
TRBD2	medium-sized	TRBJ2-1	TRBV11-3	CASSLTGTSFYNEQFF	TGTGCCAGCAGCTTAACCGGGACTAGCTTCTACAATGAGCAGTTCTTC
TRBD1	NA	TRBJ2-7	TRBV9	CASSVEQGGYEQYF	TGTGCCAGCAGCGTAGAACAGGGGGGCTACGAGCAGTACTTC
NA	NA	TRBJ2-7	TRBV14	CASSIATFSYKQYF	TGTGCCAGCAGCATAGCGACTTTCTCCTACAAGCAGTACTTC
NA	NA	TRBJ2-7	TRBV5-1	CASSLVTSNEQYF	TGCGCCAGCAGCTTGGTGACGTCCAACGAGCAGTACTTC
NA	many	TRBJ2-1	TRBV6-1	CASSVGFLGLSYNEQSF	TGTGCCAGCAGTGTCGGTTTTCTCGGGCTCTCCTACAATGAGCAGTCCTTC
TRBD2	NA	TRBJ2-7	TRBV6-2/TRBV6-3	CASSSLKRLAGPYF	TGTGCCAGCAGCTCTCTGAAGAGACTAGCGGGGCCGTACTTC
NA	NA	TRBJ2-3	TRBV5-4	CASSLDTVTRYF	TGTGCCAGCAGCTTGGACACAGTTACGCGGTATTTT
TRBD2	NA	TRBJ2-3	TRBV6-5	CISSYAGVADTQYF	TGTATCAGCAGTTACGCGGGAGTCGCAGATACGCAGTATTTT
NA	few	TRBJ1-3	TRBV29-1	CSVEAPLEGNTIYF	TGCAGCGTTGAAGCTCCCTTGGAAGGAAACACCATATATTTT
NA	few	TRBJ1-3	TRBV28	CSSRLDRGNTIYF	TGTTCCAGCAGGCTCGACAGGGGAAACACCATATATTTT
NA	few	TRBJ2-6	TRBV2	CASSDISGANVLTF	TGTGCCAGCAGTGACATCTCTGGGGCCAACGTCCTGACTTTC
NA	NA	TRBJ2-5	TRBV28	CASSLFGRHETQYF	TGTGCCAGCAGTTTGTTTGGAAGACATGAGACCCAGTACTTC
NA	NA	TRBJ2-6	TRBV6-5	CASNYSQGLSGANVLTF	TGTGCCAGCAATTACTCTCAGGGTTTATCTGGTGCCAACGTCCTGACTTTC
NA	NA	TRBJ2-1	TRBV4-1	CASSPLGNDNNEQFF	TGCGCCAGCAGCCCACTCGGTAACGACAATAATGAGCAGTTCTTC
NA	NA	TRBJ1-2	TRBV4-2	CAGSQDTGRGSGYTF	TGTGCCGGCAGCCAAGATACGGGCAGGGGTAGTGGCTACACCTTC
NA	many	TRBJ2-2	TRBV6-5	CASSFGTGELFF	TGTGCCAGCAGTTTCGGAACCGGGGAGCTGTTTTTT
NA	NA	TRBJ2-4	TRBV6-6	CASSLGIGGSKNIQYF	TGTGCCAGCAGCTTGGGGATAGGAGGATCCAAAAACATTCAGTACTTC
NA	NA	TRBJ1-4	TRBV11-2	CTSSLDWFANEELFF	TGTACCAGCAGCTTAGACTGGTTCGCTAATGAAGAACTGTTTTTT
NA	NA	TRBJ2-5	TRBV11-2	CATSLTAVGSGETQYF	TGCGCCACCAGCTTAACAGCAGTGGGCTCGGGGGAGACCCAGTACTTC
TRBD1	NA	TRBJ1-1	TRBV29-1	CSGGQEEAFF	TGCAGCGGAGGACAGGAGGAAGCTTTCTTT
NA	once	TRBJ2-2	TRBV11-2	CASIITVTWTVGTGELFF	TGTGCCAGCATCATCACCGTTACATGGACGGTGGGGACCGGGGAGTTGTTTTTT
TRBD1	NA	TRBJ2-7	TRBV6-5	CASSYSKGGGYEHYF	TGTGCAAGCAGTTACTCGAAAGGGGGCGGCTACGAGCACTACTTC
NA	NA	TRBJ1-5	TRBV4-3	CVSSQDRSNQPQHF	TGTGTCAGCAGCCAAGATCGTAGCAATCAGCCCCAGCATTTT
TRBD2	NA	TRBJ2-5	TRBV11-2	CQQPNSWREKETQYF	TGCCAGCAGCCAAACTCCTGGCGGGAGAAAGAGACCCAGTACTTC
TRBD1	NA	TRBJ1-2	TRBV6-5	CASSYSGTGSNHGYTF	TGTGCCAGCAGTTACTCGGGGACAGGGTCCAACCATGGCTACACCTTC
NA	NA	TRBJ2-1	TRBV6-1	CVSRPPGPAAYNEQFF	TGTGTCAGCCGTCCCCCCGGACCAGCAGCCTACAATGAGCAGTTCTTC
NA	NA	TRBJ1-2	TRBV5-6	CARSLAANPANYGYTF	TGTGCCAGAAGCTTGGCTGCCAATCCAGCTAACTATGGCTACACCTTC
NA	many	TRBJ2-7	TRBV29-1	CGVGDPGGSSYEQYF	TGCGGCGTTGGAGATCCGGGTGGGAGCTCCTACGAGCAGTACTTC
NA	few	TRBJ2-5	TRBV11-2	CASSGPHGGTHYF	TGTGCCAGCAGCGGACCCCACGGAGGGACCCACTACTTC
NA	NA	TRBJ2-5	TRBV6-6	CASSIRPTETQYF	TGTGCTAGCAGCATTAGACCGACAGAGACCCAGTACTTC
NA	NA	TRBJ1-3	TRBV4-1	CANSQSDAIYF	TGCGCCAACAGCCAATCGGACGCCATATATTTT
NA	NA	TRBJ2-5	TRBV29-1	CSVGSSAKETQYF	TGCAGCGTTGGCTCGTCTGCCAAAGAGACCCAGTACTTC
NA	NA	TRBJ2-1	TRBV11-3	CASSLFLAINEQFF	TGTGCCAGCAGCTTGTTCTTAGCTATCAATGAGCAGTTCTTC
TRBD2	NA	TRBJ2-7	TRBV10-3	CAITKRSGLAGGFSYGQHF	TGTGCCATCACCAAACGGTCGGGACTAGCGGGAGGGTTCTCCTACGGGCAGCACTTC
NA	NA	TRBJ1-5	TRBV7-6	CASSSRGNQPEHF	TGTGCCAGCAGCTCACGGGGCAATCAGCCCGAGCACTTT
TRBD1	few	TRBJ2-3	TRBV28	CASSQGQESDTQYF	TGTGCCAGCAGTCAAGGACAGGAGTCAGATACGCAGTATTTT
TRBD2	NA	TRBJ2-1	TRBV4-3	CAGSQERSSGILYEQFF	TGCGCCGGCAGCCAAGAAAGGTCTAGCGGAATCCTGTATGAGCAGTTCTTC
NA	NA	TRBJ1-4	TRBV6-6	CVSSPNPTNEKPFF	TGTGTCAGCAGTCCAAACCCAACTAATGAAAAACCGTTTTTT
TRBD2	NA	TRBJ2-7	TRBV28	CASRTGGSWTYEQYF	TGTGCCAGCAGAACTGGCGGGAGTTGGACCTACGAGCAGTACTTC
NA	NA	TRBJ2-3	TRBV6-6	CASSYPLTWGSGSRTSTDTQCF	NA
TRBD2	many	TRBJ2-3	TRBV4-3	CASSQGLAGVMDTQYF	TGCGCCAGCAGCCAGGGACTAGCGGGAGTGATGGATACGCAGTATTTT
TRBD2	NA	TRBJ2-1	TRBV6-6	CASSSGTTPLGQFF	TGTGCCAGCAGTTCCGGGACTACCCCCCTCGGGCAGTTCTTC